One sample yielded the 29 T cell receptor beta chains listed below, sequenced in a study of CD8 T cells in Susac syndrome (dated by TCRdb to 2018 to 2020). Library preparation employed the immunoSEQ multiplex PCR assay. RNA was extracted with the RNeasy kit and roughly 0.45 to 1 ug was reverse transcribed using random hexamers. Starting from the raw public reads, TCRdb applied fastp trimming at Q25, assembled clones with MiXCR and retained in-frame beta chains. When rows share a CDR3 protein, they turn into one entry using the most common DNA and genes. The sample yields 300,000 to 350,000 distinct CDR3 sequences; 92% were counted once. The ten largest account for about 0.07% of the sample. The specimen was CD4+ T cells from PBMCs. All receptors derive from a human donor with multiple sclerosis.

This sequence joins TRBV27 and TRBJ1-5; 7 bases align to TRBD1. With V trimmed by 5 bases and J by 2 bases, 9 bases remained unmatched. This CDR3 region has 16 residues. CDR1 MNHEY and CDR2 SMNVEV come from the germline V gene (reference sequence). The CDR3 DNA follows: TGTGCCAGCAGTCTCCGACAGGGAGGAGGCAATCAGCCCCAGCATTTT. Amino acid sequence: CASSLRQGGGNQPQHF.

This sequence joins TRBV4-2 and TRBJ1-2, with 9 bases aligning to TRBD1. CDR1 and CDR2 (germline): LGHNA, YNFKEQ. The CDR3 extends over 16 amino acids. V gave up 0 bases and J gave up 4 bases; unmatched junction bases: 6. CDR3 amino acids: CASSQDLGTGSYGYTF. DNA of the CDR3: TGTGCCAGCAGCCAAGATCTTGGGACAGGGTCCTATGGCTACACCTTC.

The chain uses TRBV6-4 and TRBJ2-1; D is possibly TRBD2 (5 bases). Germline values: CDR1 MRHNA, CDR2 SNTAGT. CDR3 length: 16 residues. V was shortened by 9 bases and J by 2 bases, with 20 bases between the two germline ends. The CDR3 DNA is TGTGCCAGTTACCGGAGGCGAGGGCTTACCTACAATGAGCAGTTCTTC. It translates to CASYRRRGLTYNEQFF.

This chain links TRBV20-1 with TRBJ2-3; 7 bases map to TRBD2. This CDR3 comprises 16 residues. Looked up from germline, CDR1 is DFQATT and CDR2 is SNEGSKA (reference sequence). With V trimmed by 5 bases and J by 2 bases, 13 bases remained unmatched. The chain's CDR3 is CSASRGLAGLTDTQYF. The CDR3 DNA follows: TGCAGTGCTTCACGTGGGTTAGCGGGTCTCACAGATACGCAGTATTTT.

The chain joins TRBV19 to TRBJ2-1, with 7 nucleotides matching TRBD1. Per the germline V gene, CDR1 is LNHDA and CDR2 is SQIVND (reference sequence). The CDR3 covers 12 residues. V gave up 6 bases and J gave up 14 bases; unmatched junction bases: 10. CDR3: CASSPGTEAEFF. CDR3 nucleotide sequence: TGTGCCAGTAGCCCTGGGACAGAGGCTGAGTTCTTC.

J is TRBJ1-2 and V is TRBV2, with no clear D. Between the trimmed V and J ends, which lost 3 bases and 3 bases, there was a span of 14 bases. There are 15 residues in the CDR3. Germline V gene sequence: CDR1 SNHLY, CDR2 FYNNEI. CDR3 sequence: CASSEPRQAYYGYTF. The CDR3 DNA sequence: TGTGCCAGCAGTGAGCCTAGGCAGGCCTACTATGGCTACACCTTC.

The gene calls are TRBV5-1 and TRBJ2-5, with D unresolved. This CDR3 contains 14 residues. V lost 2 bases and J 3 bases, leaving 11 bases between the germline ends. Germline CDR1 SGHRS, CDR2 YFSETQ. As DNA, the CDR3 is TGCGCCAGCAGCTTCGATGGCGGAGAAGAGACCCAGTACTTC. It encodes CASSFDGGEETQYF.

This rearrangement joins TRBV20-1 to TRBJ2-5; no clear D. The germline gives CDR1 DFQATT, CDR2 SNEGSKA (reference sequence). The CDR3 loop spans 12 amino acids. V lost 3 bases to trimming and J lost 4 bases, with 9 bases between them. As DNA, the CDR3 is TGCAGTGCTAGTAGTTCTGGAGAGACCCAGTACTTC. Translated: CSASSSGETQYF.

This rearrangement joins TRBV2 to TRBJ1-5; D uncertain. Per germline, CDR1 SNHLY and CDR2 FYNNEI. The ends were cut back, 1 base at V and 1 base at J, with 11 bases in the middle. This CDR3 contains 16 residues. The CDR3, as DNA: TGTGCCAGCAGTGAAGTTTCCCCCGGGAGCAATCAGCCCCAGCATTTT. Residues: CASSEVSPGSNQPQHF.

CDR3 sequence reads: CSVDGQGTAGELFF. CDR3 bases: TGCAGCGTCGATGGACAGGGCACAGCCGGGGAGCTGTTTTTT. This rearrangement joins TRBV29-1 to TRBJ2-2, with TRBD1 matching over 8 bases. J gave up 6 bases and V 6 bases, and 9 bases lay outside the gene matches. CDR1 and CDR2 from the germline V gene are SQVTM and ANQGSEA. The CDR3 contains 14 residues.

The chain recombines TRBV19 with TRBJ1-5, with a weak D call TRBD1 (5 bases). CDR1 and CDR2 (germline): LNHDA, SQIVND (reference sequence). V gave up 5 bases and J gave up 0 bases, with 17 bases separating them. CDR3 length: 17 amino acids. DNA of the CDR3: TGTGCCAGTAGTCCCGGAGGGGCTCTACTTAGCAATCAGCCCCAGCATTTT. Translating gives CASSPGGALLSNQPQHF.

The chain has TRBV5-6 and TRBJ2-5; no definite D call. The CDR3 covers 13 residues. V lost 4 bases, J lost 0 bases, and 7 bases lay in between. CDR1 is SGHDT, CDR2 YYEEEE, per germline. DNA for the CDR3: TGTGCCAGCAGCCCGGCCTACCAAGAGACCCAGTACTTC. Its protein product is CASSPAYQETQYF. Full variable domain (missing parts from reference TRBV5-6 and TRBJ2-5): DAGVTQSPTHLIKTRGQQVTLRCSPKSGHDTVSWYQQALGQGPQFIFQYYEEEERQRGNFPDRFSGHQFPNYSSELNVNALLLGDSALYLCASSPAYQETQYFGPGTRLLVL.

CDR3 coding DNA: TGTGCCAGCGCCCCCCCGGGACCCAATCAGCCCCAGCATTTT. It specifies CASAPPGPNQPQHF. The chain is built from TRBV6-5 and TRBJ1-5; a weak D match, TRBD1 (5 bases). The V end lost 8 bases, the J end lost 3 bases, and 14 bases lay between the germline ends. The CDR3 covers 14 residues. CDR1 MNHEY and CDR2 SVGAGI come from the germline V gene.

This chain connects TRBV2 to TRBJ2-7; 9 bases are shared with TRBD2. Germline CDR1 is SNHLY and CDR2 is FYNNEI. CDR3 length equals 15 residues. J lost 7 bases, V lost 3 bases, and 10 bases had no gene match. This CDR3 reads CASSDRGAGGREQYF. The CDR3 region has the DNA TGTGCCAGCAGTGATAGGGGAGCGGGAGGCAGGGAGCAGTACTTC.

The chain combines TRBV6-2 or TRBV6-3 with TRBJ1-2; D remains unclear. Germline CDR1 MNHEY, CDR2 SVGEGT. V lost 8 bases and J lost 3, with 10 bases in between. This CDR3 spans 12 amino acids. The CDR3 sequence: CASAEEYYGYTF. The CDR3 bases are TGTGCCAGCGCGGAGGAATACTATGGCTACACCTTC.

The chain employs TRBV6-6 and TRBJ1-2; D ambiguous. Trimming took 2 bases from V and 7 from J, leaving 20 bases between them. In germline, CDR1 is MNHNY, CDR2 SVGAGI (reference sequence). This CDR3 has 16 residues. CDR3 in amino acids: CASSYAPGQGSGGYTF. The DNA of the CDR3 is TGTGCCAGCAGTTACGCGCCGGGCCAAGGATCTGGTGGCTACACCTTC.

V gene TRBV2 combines with J gene TRBJ1-5, with TRBD1 matching 8 bases. The J segment lost 4 bases and the V segment lost 5 bases, leaving 7 bases of the junction unmatched. Germline CDR1 reads SNHLY; CDR2 reads FYNNEI. The CDR3 contains 15 residues. CDR3 sequence: CASSQQGANNQPQHF. The CDR3 region has the DNA TGTGCCAGCAGTCAGCAGGGGGCGAATAATCAGCCCCAGCATTTT.

The chain has TRBV19 and TRBJ2-7; perhaps TRBD1 as D (5 bases). V lost 3 bases, J lost 6 bases, and 24 bases lay in between. The CDR3 loop spans 17 amino acids. From germline, CDR1 is LNHDA and CDR2 SQIVND (reference sequence). The CDR3 coding sequence is TGTGCCAGTAGTATTTTGGGGCCCAGGGTTGGGCTCTCCGAGCAGTACTTC. Translated: CASSILGPRVGLSEQYF.

The CDR3 bases are TGTGCCAGTAGTATAGGGTCAAGGGGTTCACCCCTCCACTTT. This codes for CASSIGSRGSPLHF. The gene calls are TRBV19 and TRBJ1-6; a possible D gene is TRBD1 (5 bases). Trimming removed 1 base at V and 9 bases at J, with 10 bases between. Germline CDR1 reads LNHDA; CDR2 reads SQIVND (reference sequence). The length of the CDR3 is 14 residues.

V is TRBV7-9 and J is TRBJ2-2; no firm D call. The germline V and J ends were trimmed by 7 bases and 6 bases, with 9 bases remaining between them. This CDR3 spans 12 amino acids. CDR1 is SEHNR, CDR2 FQNEAQ, per germline (reference sequence). The DNA for the CDR3 is TGTGCCAGCATCCGGTACGCCGGGGAGCTGTTTTTT. Translation gives CASIRYAGELFF.

The chain carries TRBV15 and TRBJ2-2; D is unclear. V gave up 6 bases and J gave up 0 bases, with 8 bases separating them. Germline lookup yields CDR1 LNHNV and CDR2 YYDKDF (reference sequence). The CDR3 covers 14 residues. CDR3 DNA: TGTGCCACCAGTAAACAGTCGAACACCGGGGAGCTGTTTTTT. Protein: CATSKQSNTGELFF.

The chain couples TRBV2 to TRBJ1-1, with 10 bases matching TRBD1. J lost 1 base, V lost 5 bases, and 7 bases had no gene match. This CDR3 contains 16 residues. CDR1 SNHLY and CDR2 FYNNEI come from the germline V gene. CDR3 protein: CASSRDRGSANTEAFF. CDR3 DNA sequence: TGTGCCAGCAGTAGGGACAGGGGATCGGCGAACACTGAAGCTTTCTTT.

V gene TRBV2 combines with J gene TRBJ2-4; TRBD2 matches 11 bases. The V gene's germline CDR1 is SNHLY and CDR2 FYNNEI. This CDR3 contains 17 residues. The junction had 7 bases not matched to a gene; V was cut back by 6 bases and J by 0 bases. The chain's CDR3 is CASRAGLAALAKNIQYF. The CDR3 DNA is TGTGCCAGCAGGGCGGGACTAGCGGCGCTAGCCAAAAACATTCAGTACTTC.

This chain uses TRBV7-3 with TRBJ2-3, with 12 bases identical to TRBD2. Trimming removed 5 bases from V and 4 bases from J; junction bases left unmatched: 16. Germline values: CDR1 SGHTA, CDR2 FQGTGA. This CDR3 is 19 amino acids long. As DNA, the CDR3 is TGTGCCAGCAGCACCTTAGGGGGTGTCGGACTAGCGGGACCAGATACGCAGTATTTT. Amino acid sequence: CASSTLGGVGLAGPDTQYF.

This clonotype came up once. CDR3 loop: CASSIDHHTGNEQFF. CDR3 DNA: TGTGCCAGTAGTATAGATCACCATACAGGGAATGAGCAGTTCTTC. V and J are TRBV19 and TRBJ2-1, with D perhaps matching TRBD1 (6 bases). The CDR3 has 15 amino acids. CDR1 is LNHDA and CDR2 is SQIVND in the germline V gene (reference sequence). The germline V and J ends were trimmed by 0 bases and 7 bases, with 13 bases remaining between them.

The genes are TRBV7-8 and TRBJ1-3, with no clear D. Germline V gene sequence: CDR1 SGHVS, CDR2 FQNEAQ. The CDR3 has 14 residues. Trimming took off 0 bases at V and 0 bases at J, with 3 bases between the two ends. CDR3 sequence: CASSLAISGNTIYF. CDR3 coding DNA: TGTGCCAGCAGCTTAGCAATCTCTGGAAACACCATATATTTT.

This chain joins TRBV29-1 and TRBJ2-7; 13 bases match TRBD2. Germline CDR1 is SQVTM and CDR2 is ANQGSEA. The CDR3 has 13 residues. V shed 5 bases, J shed 3 bases, and the junction held 1 base outside the gene matches. The CDR3 here is CSVRTSGGYEQYF. The CDR3 coding sequence is TGCAGCGTTCGGACTAGCGGGGGCTACGAGCAGTACTTC.

The V and J genes are TRBV20-1 and TRBJ2-7; 11 nucleotides match TRBD2. The CDR3 length is 15 residues. Germline V gene data show CDR1 as DFQATT and CDR2 as SNEGSKA (reference sequence). With V trimmed by 3 bases and J by 0 bases, 4 bases remained unmatched. CDR3 bases: TGCAGTGCTAGCCGACTAGCGGGGATCTCCTACGAGCAGTACTTC. This translates into CSASRLAGISYEQYF.

This rearrangement joins TRBV28 to TRBJ2-3; 10 bases match TRBD2. This CDR3 has 14 residues. Germline V gives CDR1 MDHEN, CDR2 SYDVKM. V shed 10 bases, J shed 2 bases, and the junction held 6 bases outside the gene matches. The chain's CDR3 is CAIGSGGDTDTQYF. CDR3 in DNA: TGTGCCATCGGCAGCGGGGGGGACACAGATACGCAGTATTTT.